A single sample is the source of the 22 T cell receptor beta chains below, sequenced in a study of T cells in Graves' hyperthyroidism and ophthalmopathy. RNA transcripts provided the source from which TCR beta CDR3 regions were amplified. First-round RT-PCR with HTBI primers amplified the TCR CDR3 region. Each CDR3 protein is one row after TCRdb ran MiXCR on the multiplex PCR reads. The sample shows about 400,000 distinct CDR3 sequences, approximately 14% of them seen only once. Sequenced material: blood. All receptors derive from a man between 18 and 29 years old with Graves' ophthalmopathy.

This clonotype was detected many times. This chain connects TRBV30 to TRBJ1-1, with a tentative D call TRBD1 (5 bases). Germline V CDR1 and CDR2: GTSNPN, SVGIG (reference sequence). Trimming took off 0 bases at V and 5 bases at J, with 19 bases between the two ends. The CDR3 is 16 amino acids. As DNA, the CDR3 is TGTGCCTGGAGTGTAAGGGGAACCCGAGGCAGAACTGAAGCTTTCTTT. Translating it yields CAWSVRGTRGRTEAFF.

The chain combines TRBV11-2 with TRBJ2-7; weak D call: TRBD2 (7 bases). Germline lookup yields CDR1 SGHAT and CDR2 FQNNGV. The CDR3 has 15 amino acids. Trimming stripped 8 bases from V and 3 bases from J, with 20 bases between. The CDR3 sequence is CASGRGTSGDYEQYF. The DNA of the CDR3 is TGTGCCAGCGGGAGGGGGACAAGCGGGGACTACGAGCAGTACTTC.

Comments on this clonotype: One junction end disagrees with the germline gene, perhaps due to a read error. The chain recombines TRBV6-2 or TRBV6-3 with TRBJ1-1; TRBD1 is a possible D gene (6 bases). Germline assignment: CDR1 MNHEY and CDR2 SVGEGT. There are 13 residues in the CDR3. CDR3 sequence: CASSYDRNAEAFF. The DNA for the CDR3 is TGTGCCAGCAGTTACGACAGGAACGCTGAAGCTTTCTTT.

This clonotype was detected ten times or more. The chain uses TRBV28 and TRBJ1-6; no reliable D call. CDR3 size: 17 residues. Germline loops: CDR1 MDHEN, CDR2 SYDVKM. Deletions cut 3 bases from V and 13 bases from J, with 25 bases between. The CDR3 here is CASSFVYRGPPIWPLHF. In nucleotides, the CDR3 is TGTGCCAGCAGTTTTGTGTACAGAGGACCACCAATTTGGCCCCTCCACTTT.

In this sample, this clonotype turned up many times. The chain recombines TRBV5-5 with TRBJ2-5; TRBD2 agrees at 14 bases. The CDR3 is made up of 18 amino acids. The germline CDR1 and CDR2 sequences are SGHKS and YYEKEE (reference sequence). Germline trimming cut 4 bases from V and 0 bases from J; bases unmatched to any gene: 8. The CDR3 here is CASSPGTSGGEYQETQYF. CDR3 bases: TGTGCCAGCAGCCCCGGGACTAGCGGGGGAGAGTACCAAGAGACCCAGTACTTC.

This clonotype was counted ten times or more. The rearrangement links TRBV10-3 to TRBJ2-5; maybe TRBD2 (6 bases). Trimming cost V 9 bases and J 5 bases, with 16 bases left between them. The CDR3 has 13 amino acids. The germline CDR1 and CDR2 sequences are ENHRY and SYGVKD. The CDR3 coding sequence is TGTGCCATGGCCTCCGGGAGTGGCGAGACCCAGTACTTC. Encoded protein: CAMASGSGETQYF.

Turning to this clonotype: A read error may be the cause here, since a much bigger clone is one base away. The chain joins TRBV5-1 to TRBJ2-2; 8 bases match TRBD1. CDR1 and CDR2 from the germline V gene are SGHRS and YFSETQ. The CDR3 loop spans 15 amino acids. The CDR3, as DNA: TGCTCCAGCAGCTCTGGACAGGGTCTGGGCGGGGAGCTGTTTTTT. It specifies CSSSSGQGLGGELFF.

This clonotype appeared many times. J is TRBJ2-3 and V is TRBV7-9, with 13 positions matching TRBD2. J lost 0 bases, V lost 5 bases, and 8 bases had no gene match. This CDR3 has 18 residues. The germline CDR1 and CDR2 sequences are SEHNR and FQNEAQ (reference sequence). The CDR3 spells CASSAFLTSGRSTDTQYF. The CDR3, as DNA: TGTGCCAGCAGCGCCTTCCTGACTAGCGGGAGGAGCACAGATACGCAGTATTTT.

In this sample, this clonotype turned up many times. The rearrangement links TRBV6-1 to TRBJ2-7; weak D call: TRBD2 (6 bases). Germline CDR1 and CDR2: MNHNS and SASEGT. V was pared by 5 bases and J by 4 bases, with 18 bases between. The CDR3 spans 15 residues. The CDR3 spells CASSYGGARRYEQYF. The CDR3 DNA reads TGTGCCAGCAGTTATGGAGGGGCCCGGAGGTACGAGCAGTACTTC.

The sample holds many counts of this clonotype. V is TRBV2 and J is TRBJ2-1; D tentatively reads TRBD1 or TRBD2 (8 bases each). The CDR3 sequence is 20 residues long. CDR1 and CDR2 (germline): SNHLY, FYNNEI. Trimming took off 5 bases at V and 3 bases at J, with 29 bases between the two ends. The CDR3: CASSPPRGELTGEDYNEQFF. The CDR3 region has the DNA TGTGCCAGCAGTCCTCCGCGGGGGGAACTGACAGGGGAGGACTACAATGAGCAGTTCTTC.

The gene calls are TRBV6-2 or TRBV6-3 and TRBJ2-7; TRBD2 might be the D (6 bases). Trimming took 5 bases from V and 0 from J, leaving 17 bases between them. CDR1 and CDR2 (germline): MNHEY, SVGEGT. This CDR3 has 16 amino acids. CDR3 loop: CASSRSRRGVSYEQYF. CDR3 DNA: TGTGCCAGCAGTCGATCTAGGCGGGGTGTCTCCTACGAGCAGTACTTC.

The CDR3 spells CASSPTPGQGSHEQYF. In nucleotides, the CDR3 is TGTGCCAGCTCCCCGACCCCTGGACAGGGTTCTCACGAGCAGTACTTC. The chain has TRBV18 and TRBJ2-7; 8 positions agree with TRBD1. The trim removed 6 bases at V and 5 bases at J, leaving 15 bases unmatched. The CDR3 covers 16 residues. CDR1 and CDR2 (germline): KGHSH, LQKENI.

This clonotype was seen a single time. A much larger clone sits a single nucleotide away, making a read error possible. The chain couples TRBV6-9 to TRBJ1-2; D may be TRBD1 (5 bases). Germline V gives CDR1 MNHGY, CDR2 SVAAGI. The V end was cut by 3 bases, the J end by 3 bases, with 20 bases between. CDR3 length equals 17 residues. CDR3 in amino acids: CASSYPSRGESDYGYTF. For the CDR3, the DNA is TGTGCCAGCAGTTACCCCTCGAGGGGAGAGTCAGACTATGGCTACACCTTC.

This clonotype has at least ten counts. J is TRBJ2-3 and V is TRBV11-2, with no clear D. The CDR3 is 12 residues long. In germline, CDR1 is SGHAT, CDR2 FQNNGV. V was shortened by 5 bases and J by 5 bases, with 8 bases between the two germline ends. This CDR3 reads CASSHFGDTQYF. The CDR3 nucleotides are TGTGCCAGCAGCCATTTTGGAGATACGCAGTATTTT.

This clonotype appeared many times. V gene TRBV20-1 combines with J gene TRBJ1-2; 7 bases are a match to TRBD1. Germline V gene data show CDR1 as DFQATT and CDR2 as SNEGSKA (reference sequence). V shed 8 bases, J shed 3 bases, and the junction held 9 bases outside the gene matches. The CDR3 covers 13 residues. CDR3: CSLRGTVDYGYTF. In DNA form, the CDR3 reads TGCAGTCTCAGGGGGACAGTCGACTATGGCTACACCTTC.

In this sample, this clonotype turned up many times. The chain combines TRBV7-9 with TRBJ2-1; 7 positions match TRBD1. Germline lookup yields CDR1 SEHNR and CDR2 FQNEAQ (reference sequence). Trimming at V came to 4 bases and at J to 4 bases, leaving 1 base not matched to a gene. CDR3 length: 13 residues. The CDR3 is CASSSQGYNEQFF. CDR3 nucleotides: TGTGCCAGCAGCTCACAGGGGTACAATGAGCAGTTCTTC.

This clonotype has a count of ten or more. The chain combines TRBV9 with TRBJ1-2; the D is unclear. V lost 4 bases and J 3 bases, leaving 19 bases between the germline ends. CDR3 length equals 16 residues. Looked up from germline, CDR1 is SGDLS and CDR2 is YYNGEE. CDR3 loop: CASSPSSSDGDYGYTF. DNA for the CDR3: TGTGCCAGCAGCCCCAGTAGCTCGGACGGGGACTATGGCTACACCTTC.

This clonotype has ten or more counts. The chain joins TRBV9 to TRBJ2-7; TRBD2 matches 13 bases. This CDR3 spans 15 amino acids. In germline, CDR1 is SGDLS, CDR2 YYNGEE. V gave up 4 bases and J gave up 3 bases; unmatched junction bases: 4. As DNA, the CDR3 is TGTGCCAGCAGCCCCCGGACTAGCGGGAGCTACGAGCAGTACTTC. Its translation is CASSPRTSGSYEQYF.

This clonotype has at least ten counts. V gene TRBV20-1 combines with J gene TRBJ2-1, with 9 bases lining up with TRBD2. CDR3 length equals 14 residues. Germline V gene sequence: CDR1 DFQATT, CDR2 SNEGSKA (reference sequence). V shed 2 bases and J 6 bases; nucleotides not matched to a gene: 5. The CDR3: CSARRLAGINEQFF. The CDR3 DNA sequence: TGCAGTGCTAGAAGGCTAGCGGGAATCAATGAGCAGTTCTTC.

This clonotype came up a few times. The V and J genes are TRBV5-1 and TRBJ2-2, with D hard to call. Trimming stripped 1 base from V and 1 base from J, with 17 bases between. Germline lookup yields CDR1 SGHRS and CDR2 YFSETQ. The CDR3 contains 18 residues. In DNA form, the CDR3 reads TGCGCCAGCAGCTTGAGGCTAGGGCCTCGGATGAACACCGGGGAGCTGTTTTTT. It codes for CASSLRLGPRMNTGELFF.

This rearrangement joins TRBV10-2 to TRBJ1-1; D remains ambiguous. CDR3 length: 14 residues. CDR1 is WSHSY, CDR2 SAAADI, per germline. Trimming shortened V by 0 bases and J by 11 bases, and 16 bases separated the two germline ends. CDR3 residues: CASSESTTANGAFF. The CDR3 coding sequence is TGCGCCAGCAGTGAGTCGACTACAGCAAATGGGGCTTTCTTT.

This clonotype was seen many times. The V call is TRBV2, the J call TRBJ2-3; perhaps D is TRBD1 or TRBD2 (5 bases each). The CDR3 consists of 13 residues. Germline CDR1 reads SNHLY; CDR2 reads FYNNEI. V lost 10 bases and J lost 2, with 13 bases in between. CDR3 DNA sequence: TGTGCCACTCGCCGGGACCTCACAGATACGCAGTATTTT. Amino acid sequence: CATRRDLTDTQYF.